Shown below are 8 T cell receptor beta chains from a single sample sequenced in a study of CXCR3-negative and CXCR3-positive naive CD8 T cells. The authors made the TRB cDNA libraries by 5' RACE using UMI labels. Each CDR3 protein gets one entry in TCRdb, which reprocessed the 5' RACE reads and gives no DNA. The sample table sets out roughly 56,000 distinct CDR3 sequences. The sequenced sample was naive CXCR3- CD8+ T cells from blood. Regarding subset: CD45RO-CCR7+CD27+CD95- naive CD8+ T cells lacking CXCR3 (TNR3-). These receptors all come from a human donor in good health. Some clones in this sample may be carry-over from other donors' samples.

The chain is built from TRBV27 and TRBJ2-7. The CDR3 loop spans 14 amino acids. Germline CDR1 reads MNHEY; CDR2 reads SMNVEV (reference sequence). Here the CDR3 reads CASSLGRASYEQYF.

This chain connects TRBV15 to TRBJ1-1. This CDR3 contains 15 residues. Germline CDR1 reads LNHNV; CDR2 reads YYDKDF (reference sequence). CDR3 sequence reads: CATSRDQRMNTEAFF. Using reference TRBV15 and TRBJ1-1 for the parts outside the CDR3, the full variable domain is DAMVIQNPRYQVTQFGKPVTLSCSQTLNHNVMYWYQQKSSQAPKLLFHYYDKDFNNEADTPDNFQSRRPNTSFCFLDIRSPGLGDTAMYLCATSRDQRMNTEAFFGQGTRLTVV.

V is TRBV7-2 and J is TRBJ2-3; TCRdb designates TRBD2, a call that cannot be tested without DNA. Germline values: CDR1 SGHTA, CDR2 FQGNSA. The CDR3 contains 21 residues. CDR3: CASSLVDPHSGGASLTDTQYF.

The chain joins TRBV29-1 to TRBJ1-2. Germline V lookup: CDR1 SQVTM, CDR2 ANQGSEA. The CDR3 spans 18 residues. The CDR3 is CSVLGGGDSEKANYGYTF.

This sequence joins TRBV5-1 and TRBJ2-7. This CDR3 spans 13 amino acids. Germline CDR1 reads SGHRS; CDR2 reads YFSETQ. This chain's CDR3 is CASSLAGEYEQYF.

The rearrangement uses TRBV7-2 and TRBJ2-1; absent DNA, TCRdb's TRBD1 call cannot be checked. The germline V gene has CDR1 SGHTA and CDR2 FQGNSA. The length of the CDR3 is 15 residues. The CDR3 reads CASSARDNKFHEQFF.

This chain joins TRBV20-1 and TRBJ2-1; the D gene TCRdb calls, TRBD2, cannot be checked with no DNA. The CDR3 is 19 amino acids. Germline assignment: CDR1 DFQATT and CDR2 SNEGSKA (reference sequence). The CDR3 spells CSARDLERGGNGPYNEQFF.

The V and J genes are TRBV11-2 and TRBJ2-2; TCRdb reports TRBD2, a call that lacks DNA to check it against. This CDR3 comprises 15 residues. CDR1 SGHAT and CDR2 FQNNGV come from the germline V gene. CDR3 region: CASSQLDYNTGELFF. Full variable domain (remainder filled in from reference TRBV11-2 and TRBJ2-2): EAGVAQSPRYKIIEKRQSVAFWCNPISGHATLYWYQQILGQGPKLLIQFQNNGVVDDSQLPKDRFSAERLKGVDSTLKIQPAKLEDSAVYLCASSQLDYNTGELFFGEGSRLTVL.